The 32 T cell receptor beta chains listed next were all sequenced from one sample in a study of cytotoxic CD8 clonotypes in ibrutinib-treated CLL. The data were produced by immunoSEQ multiplex PCR, yet TCRdb's version contains in-frame clones alone and is incomplete. The sample has 10,000 to 15,000 clones; approximately 65% are singletons. The sequences come from PBMCs, collected before ibrutinib treatment. The receptors originated from a human donor with chronic lymphocytic leukemia.

The chain couples TRBV5-1 to TRBJ2-3, with D perhaps TRBD1 or TRBD2 (5 bases each). Germline V gene sequence: CDR1 SGHRS, CDR2 YFSETQ. Trimming stripped 7 bases from V and 2 bases from J, with 11 bases between. This CDR3 region has 13 residues. CDR3 sequence (DNA): TGCGCCAGCGGCCGGGGCCCCACAGATACGCAGTATTTT. Translating it yields CASGRGPTDTQYF.

The chain recombines TRBV21-1 with TRBJ1-3; the table's D call, TRBD1, was not checked against the DNA. TRBV21-1 is a recognized pseudogene. The CDR3 contains 15 residues. The CDR3 sequence is CASSKENRAGNTIYF. DNA of the CDR3: TGTGCCAGCAGCAAAGAAAACAGGGCTGGAAACACCATATATTTT.

Concerning this clone itself: Germline is not matched at one junction end, which may reflect a read error. The chain is built from TRBV28 and TRBJ1-1, with D unresolved. This CDR3 spans 12 amino acids. Germline V gene data show CDR1 as MDHEN and CDR2 as SYDVKM. CDR3 nucleotides: TGTGCCAGTAGTTGGGGTGGCGGTACAGCTTTCTTT. Translating gives CASSWGGGTAFF. Full variable domain (missing parts from reference TRBV28 and TRBJ1-1): DVKVTQSSRYLVKRTGEKVFLECVQDMDHENMFWYRQDPGLGLRLIYFSYDVKMKEKGDIPEGYSVSREKKERFSLILESASTNQTSMYLCASSWGGGTAFFGQGTRLTVV.

This sequence joins TRBV6-5 and TRBJ1-1; 7 positions match TRBD1. Trimming cost V 1 base and J 2 bases; bases outside gene matches: 7. The CDR3 covers 16 residues. Germline-derived CDR1 and CDR2 are MNHEY and SVGAGI. The CDR3 bases are TGTGCCAGCAGTTACTATCTTGGGACAGCAAACACTGAAGCTTTCTTT. Translation: CASSYYLGTANTEAFF.

The V call is TRBV5-1, the J call TRBJ2-3; D gene unclear. The CDR3 has 14 residues. Trimming removed 0 bases from V and 6 bases from J, with 11 bases in between. Germline CDR1 SGHRS, CDR2 YFSETQ. The DNA of the CDR3 is TGCGCCAGCAGCTTGGAAGGGTTCGGGGATACGCAGTATTTT. Its translation: CASSLEGFGDTQYF.

The chain combines TRBV5-1 with TRBJ2-7, with TRBD1 matching over 7 bases. The CDR3 totals 12 residues. Trimming cost V 5 bases and J 6 bases; bases outside gene matches: 5. The germline V gene encodes CDR1 SGHRS and CDR2 YFSETQ. CDR3 DNA sequence: TGCGCCAGCAGTTCCGACAGGGCCGAGCAGTACTTC. This translates into CASSSDRAEQYF.

The genes are TRBV10-2 and TRBJ2-3; D possibly uses TRBD1 or TRBD2 (6 bases each). V lost 7 bases and J 1 base, leaving 12 bases between the germline ends. The germline gives CDR1 WSHSY, CDR2 SAAADI. The CDR3 runs 14 residues. The CDR3 DNA sequence: TGCGCCAGCAAGAGGGGGGCCCGCACAGATACGCAGTATTTT. Amino acid sequence: CASKRGARTDTQYF.

The CDR3 sequence: CASSPLGTDNEQFF. CDR3 DNA: TGTGCCAGCTCACCACTCGGGACAGACAATGAGCAGTTCTTC. The chain has TRBV18 and TRBJ2-1; 7 positions match TRBD1. There are 14 residues in the CDR3. Germline CDR1 and CDR2: KGHSH and LQKENI. Trimming took 1 base from V and 5 from J; bases not matched to a gene: 2. The full variable domain, with the rest looked up from reference TRBV18 and TRBJ2-1, is NAGVMQNPRHLVRRRGQEARLRCSPMKGHSHVYWYRQLPEEGLKFMVYLQKENIIDESGMPKERFSAEFPKEGPSILRIQQVVRGDSAAYFCASSPLGTDNEQFFGPGTRLTVL.

V gene TRBV6-5 combines with J gene TRBJ1-1; possible D gene TRBD1, 5 bases. Germline V lookup: CDR1 MNHEY, CDR2 SVGAGI. Trimming took 10 bases from V and 1 from J, leaving 13 bases between them. The CDR3 spans 13 residues. The CDR3 DNA follows: TGTGCCACTTCGGGACTCCGGAACACTGAAGCTTTCTTT. This gives the protein CATSGLRNTEAFF.

V and J are TRBV11-2 and TRBJ2-1; D unclear. V was clipped by 4 bases and J by 6 bases, with 16 bases between them. CDR1 is SGHAT and CDR2 is FQNNGV in the germline V gene. The CDR3 is made up of 15 amino acids. The CDR3 is CASSSTSGFLNEQFF. Here the CDR3 DNA reads TGTGCCAGCAGCTCCACCTCCGGATTCCTCAATGAGCAGTTCTTC. The full variable domain, its missing parts supplied by reference TRBV11-2 and TRBJ2-1, is EAGVAQSPRYKIIEKRQSVAFWCNPISGHATLYWYQQILGQGPKLLIQFQNNGVVDDSQLPKDRFSAERLKGVDSTLKIQPAKLEDSAVYLCASSSTSGFLNEQFFGPGTRLTVL.

This chain joins TRBV11-2 and TRBJ2-2; 12 bases fit TRBD2. Germline V CDR1 and CDR2: SGHAT, FQNNGV. The CDR3 contains 16 residues. J gave up 6 bases and V 1 base, and 3 bases lay outside the gene matches. CDR3: CASSLATSGGSGELFF. The CDR3 bases are TGTGCCAGCAGCTTAGCAACTAGCGGGGGGTCCGGGGAGCTGTTTTTT.

This chain joins TRBV18 and TRBJ1-1; 10 bases match TRBD1. Trimming removed 4 bases from V and 5 bases from J; junction bases left unmatched: 4. This CDR3 is 14 amino acids long. Germline CDR1 and CDR2: KGHSH and LQKENI. The CDR3 sequence: CASSRTGGDTEAFF. In DNA, the CDR3 is TGTGCCAGCTCACGGACAGGGGGGGATACTGAAGCTTTCTTT.

This sequence joins TRBV2 and TRBJ2-1; tentative D call: TRBD2 (5 bases). The CDR3 consists of 12 residues. The ends were cut back, 7 bases at V and 8 bases at J, with 12 bases in the middle. Germline lookup yields CDR1 SNHLY and CDR2 FYNNEI. This CDR3 reads CASTRLSDEQFF. CDR3 coding DNA: TGTGCCAGCACCAGACTATCGGATGAGCAGTTCTTC.

V and J are TRBV7-9 and TRBJ2-2; D is possibly TRBD1 or TRBD2 (5 bases each). In germline, CDR1 is SEHNR, CDR2 FQNEAQ (reference sequence). Deletions cut 3 bases from V and 6 bases from J, with 11 bases between. There are 14 residues in the CDR3. CDR3 loop: CASSFYGTAGELFF. The CDR3 nucleotides read TGTGCCAGCAGCTTCTATGGGACGGCCGGGGAGCTGTTTTTT.

The CDR3 loop reads CASRAGQGLARGEQYF. For the CDR3, the DNA is TGTGCCAGCAGGGCGGGACAGGGTCTCGCTAGAGGCGAGCAGTACTTC. The chain couples TRBV2 to TRBJ2-7; TRBD1 matches 9 bases. CDR1 is SNHLY and CDR2 is FYNNEI in the germline V gene. V shed 6 bases and J 6 bases; nucleotides not matched to a gene: 15. This CDR3 has 16 residues.

The rearrangement uses TRBV28 and TRBJ1-2; D is undetermined. The CDR3 totals 14 residues. V lost 7 bases and J 1 base, leaving 13 bases between the germline ends. Germline assignment: CDR1 MDHEN and CDR2 SYDVKM. CDR3 coding DNA: TGTGCCAGCACCCCGCTCGGGGATAACTATGGCTACACCTTC. This codes for CASTPLGDNYGYTF.

J is TRBJ2-3 and V is TRBV2, with unresolved D. The germline V gene encodes CDR1 SNHLY and CDR2 FYNNEI. Trimming cost V 7 bases and J 10 bases, with 12 bases left between them. This CDR3 has 11 residues. The CDR3 coding sequence is TGTGCCAGCACGGTTATTGGTGCGCAGTATTTT. Residues: CASTVIGAQYF.

The genes are TRBV25-1 and TRBJ1-1; 12 bases fit TRBD1. V lost 7 bases and J lost 8; bases outside the gene matches: 17. Germline V gene data show CDR1 as MGHDK and CDR2 as SYGVNS. This CDR3 is 17 amino acids long. The CDR3 loop reads CASMKGQGARGASEAFF. The CDR3 nucleotides are TGTGCCAGCATGAAGGGACAGGGGGCGCGAGGGGCTTCCGAAGCTTTCTTT.

The chain has TRBV18 and TRBJ2-5; no definite D call. V lost 0 bases and J lost 7, with 18 bases in between. Germline V gene data show CDR1 as KGHSH and CDR2 as LQKENI. The CDR3 is 16 amino acids. Here the CDR3 DNA reads TGTGCCAGCTCACCACCTCGGACGGCTCCGAGAGGGACCCAGTACTTC. Its protein product is CASSPPRTAPRGTQYF.

There are a few counts of this clone. This chain connects TRBV6-1 to TRBJ2-5; possibly TRBD1 or TRBD2 for D (5 bases each). The CDR3 runs to 14 residues. Trimming left V 5 bases short and J 2 bases short, with 12 bases between. CDR1 is MNHNS and CDR2 is SASEGT in the germline V gene. The CDR3 DNA reads TGTGCCAGCAGTCAAGGGACGGAGCAAGAGACCCAGTACTTC. It is translated as CASSQGTEQETQYF.

The chain links TRBV9 to TRBJ1-2; no definite D call. The CDR3 is 11 amino acids. Per germline, CDR1 SGDLS and CDR2 YYNGEE. The V end lost 6 bases, the J end lost 8 bases, and 11 bases lay between the germline ends. The CDR3 region is CASKRNSGYTF. CDR3 bases: TGTGCCAGCAAGAGAAACAGCGGCTACACCTTC.

The rearrangement joins TRBV11-2 to TRBJ2-7, with D uncertain. V was pared by 1 base and J by 2 bases, with 9 bases between. The germline CDR1 and CDR2 sequences are SGHAT and FQNNGV. The length of the CDR3 is 14 residues. CDR3 coding DNA: TGTGCCAGCAGCTTAGTTCGCACAGCCTACGAGCAGTACTTC. Protein sequence: CASSLVRTAYEQYF.

This chain joins TRBV7-6 and TRBJ1-1; weak D call: TRBD1 (5 bases). The V end was cut by 2 bases, the J end by 5 bases, with 6 bases between. The V gene's germline CDR1 is SGHVS and CDR2 FNYEAQ. The CDR3 is 12 residues long. Here the CDR3 reads CASSLWGTEAFF. CDR3 bases: TGTGCCAGCAGCTTATGGGGGACTGAAGCTTTCTTT.

V is TRBV30 and J is TRBJ1-1; possibly TRBD1 for D (5 bases). V lost 6 bases, J lost 1 base, and 12 bases lay in between. The CDR3 has 13 amino acids. The germline V gene encodes CDR1 GTSNPN and CDR2 SVGIG (reference sequence). CDR3 in DNA: TGTGCCTGTTCCAGGGAACGGAACACTGAAGCTTTCTTT. It yields the protein CACSRERNTEAFF.

This clone was detected a few times. CDR3 sequence reads: CASSFQGTISYEQYF. DNA for the CDR3: TGTGCCAGCAGTTTTCAGGGGACAATCTCCTACGAGCAGTACTTC. The chain joins TRBV28 to TRBJ2-7, with a possible D match to TRBD1 (6 bases). Deletions cut 3 bases from V and 0 bases from J, with 12 bases between. The length of the CDR3 is 15 residues. Germline values: CDR1 MDHEN, CDR2 SYDVKM.

CDR3 nucleotides: TGTGCCAGTAGTGCCCGGGACCGCCCGTTGGGCTACACCTTC. Its translation: CASSARDRPLGYTF. V usage is TRBV19 and J usage is TRBJ1-2, with D possibly TRBD1 on 5 matching bases. The CDR3 runs to 14 residues. CDR1 LNHDA and CDR2 SQIVND come from the germline V gene (reference sequence). V lost 5 bases and J lost 8, with 18 bases in between.

This chain connects TRBV28 to TRBJ1-5, with D maybe TRBD1 (6 bases). In germline, CDR1 is MDHEN, CDR2 SYDVKM. Deletions cut 7 bases from V and 0 bases from J, with 19 bases between. CDR3 length equals 17 residues. CDR3 loop: CASIPGGGTYSNQPQHF. CDR3 in DNA: TGTGCCAGCATCCCCGGCGGGGGCACCTATAGCAATCAGCCCCAGCATTTT.

The chain has TRBV2 and TRBJ1-6; no definite D call. Trimming removed 1 base at V and 13 bases at J, with 11 bases between. Germline V gives CDR1 SNHLY, CDR2 FYNNEI. This CDR3 contains 13 residues. The CDR3 DNA is TGTGCCAGCAGTGAAGGACGAGGCGGGCCCCTCCACTTT. It yields the protein CASSEGRGGPLHF.

The chain employs TRBV9 and TRBJ1-2, with D possibly matching TRBD1 (6 bases). Between the trimmed V and J ends, which lost 7 bases and 2 bases, there was a span of 15 bases. This CDR3 spans 14 amino acids. The germline V gene has CDR1 SGDLS and CDR2 YYNGEE. In DNA, the CDR3 is TGTGCCAGCGTGCAGGGGCCTTCGAACTATGGCTACACCTTC. Translation gives CASVQGPSNYGYTF.

The rearrangement links TRBV7-9 to TRBJ2-2; a possible D gene is TRBD2 (6 bases). This CDR3 is built from 15 residues. Germline V gene data show CDR1 as SEHNR and CDR2 as FQNEAQ (reference sequence). Between the trimmed V and J ends, which lost 3 bases and 4 bases, there was a span of 12 bases. The CDR3 reads CASSLIRGGTGELFF. CDR3 bases: TGTGCCAGCAGCTTGATTCGGGGAGGCACCGGGGAGCTGTTTTTT.

The rearrangement links TRBV29-1 to TRBJ2-5; D is unclear. V was cut by 2 bases and J by 4 bases, with 8 bases left in between. The CDR3 contains 12 residues. CDR1 SQVTM and CDR2 ANQGSEA come from the germline V gene. As DNA, the CDR3 is TGCAGCGTTGAACGCAGGTCAGAGACCCAGTACTTC. Its protein is CSVERRSETQYF.

The V and J genes are TRBV6-1 and TRBJ1-1; 9 positions match TRBD1. The germline CDR1 and CDR2 sequences are MNHNS and SASEGT. J gave up 4 bases and V 0 bases, and 9 bases lay outside the gene matches. The CDR3 is made up of 17 amino acids. CDR3 in amino acids: CASSEALTGGYGTEAFF. CDR3 DNA sequence: TGTGCCAGCAGTGAAGCGCTCACAGGGGGCTACGGCACTGAAGCTTTCTTT.